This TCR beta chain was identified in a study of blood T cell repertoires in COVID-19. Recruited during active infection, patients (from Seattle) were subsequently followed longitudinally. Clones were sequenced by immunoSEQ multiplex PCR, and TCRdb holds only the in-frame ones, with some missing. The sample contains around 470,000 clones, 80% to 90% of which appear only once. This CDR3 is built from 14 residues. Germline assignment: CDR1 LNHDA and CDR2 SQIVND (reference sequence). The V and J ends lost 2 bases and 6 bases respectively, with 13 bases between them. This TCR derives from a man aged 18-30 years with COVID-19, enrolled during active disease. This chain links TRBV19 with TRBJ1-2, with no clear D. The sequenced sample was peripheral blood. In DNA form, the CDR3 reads TGTGCCAGTAGTATAAGAAATAATGCGGATGGCTACACCTTC. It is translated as CASSIRNNADGYTF.